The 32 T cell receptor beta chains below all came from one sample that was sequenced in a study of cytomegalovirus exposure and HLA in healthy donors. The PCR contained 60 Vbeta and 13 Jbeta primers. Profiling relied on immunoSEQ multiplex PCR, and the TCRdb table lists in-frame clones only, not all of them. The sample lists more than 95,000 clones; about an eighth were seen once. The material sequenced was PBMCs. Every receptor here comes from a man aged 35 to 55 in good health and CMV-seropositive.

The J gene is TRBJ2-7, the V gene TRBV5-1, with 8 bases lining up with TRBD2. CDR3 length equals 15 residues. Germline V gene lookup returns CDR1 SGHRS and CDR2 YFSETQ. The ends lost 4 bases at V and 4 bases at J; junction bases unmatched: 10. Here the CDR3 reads CASSPRDGGGYEQYF. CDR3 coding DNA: TGCGCCAGCAGCCCGCGGGACGGCGGGGGGTACGAGCAGTACTTC.

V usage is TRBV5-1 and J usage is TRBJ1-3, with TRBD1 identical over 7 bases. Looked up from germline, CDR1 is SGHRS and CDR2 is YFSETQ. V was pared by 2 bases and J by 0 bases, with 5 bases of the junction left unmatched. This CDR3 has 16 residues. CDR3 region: CASSLQGLSSGNTIYF. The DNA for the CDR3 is TGCGCCAGCAGCTTACAGGGGCTAAGCTCTGGAAACACCATATATTTT.

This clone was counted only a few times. CDR3 amino acids: CASSITGGNGYTF. CDR3 in DNA: TGTGCCAGCAGCATTACAGGGGGGAATGGCTACACCTTC. The rearrangement joins TRBV7-8 to TRBJ1-2; 8 bases match TRBD1. Germline loops: CDR1 SGHVS, CDR2 FQNEAQ. With V trimmed by 5 bases and J by 6 bases, 5 bases remained unmatched. The CDR3 is 13 residues long.

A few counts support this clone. CDR3 in amino acids: CASSFPDRPEYEAFF. Written as DNA, the CDR3 is TGTGCCAGCAGCTTCCCGGACAGACCCGAGTATGAAGCTTTCTTT. The V call is TRBV7-8, the J call TRBJ1-1, with D tentatively TRBD1 (6 bases). The germline V and J ends were trimmed by 3 bases and 7 bases, with 18 bases remaining between them. In germline, CDR1 is SGHVS, CDR2 FQNEAQ. CDR3 length: 15 amino acids.

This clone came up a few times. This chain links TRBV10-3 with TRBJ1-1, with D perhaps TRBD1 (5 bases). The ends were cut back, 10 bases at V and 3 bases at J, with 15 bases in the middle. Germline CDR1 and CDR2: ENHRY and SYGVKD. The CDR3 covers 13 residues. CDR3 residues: CANSDTADTEAFF. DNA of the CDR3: TGTGCCAACTCGGACACCGCCGACACTGAAGCTTTCTTT.

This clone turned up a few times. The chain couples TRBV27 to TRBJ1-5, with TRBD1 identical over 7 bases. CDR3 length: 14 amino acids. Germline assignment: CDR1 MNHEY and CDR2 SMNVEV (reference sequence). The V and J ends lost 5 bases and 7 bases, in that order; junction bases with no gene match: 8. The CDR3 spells CASSPRTGQQPQHF. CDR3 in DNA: TGTGCCAGCAGTCCCCGGACAGGTCAACAGCCCCAGCATTTT.

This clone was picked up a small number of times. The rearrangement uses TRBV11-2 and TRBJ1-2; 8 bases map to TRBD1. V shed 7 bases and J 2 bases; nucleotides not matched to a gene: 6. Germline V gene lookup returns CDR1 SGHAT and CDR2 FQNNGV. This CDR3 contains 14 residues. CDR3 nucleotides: TGTGCCAGCACCCGGACAGGGCTGAACTATGGCTACACCTTC. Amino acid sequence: CASTRTGLNYGYTF. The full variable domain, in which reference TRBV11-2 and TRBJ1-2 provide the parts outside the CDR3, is EAGVAQSPRYKIIEKRQSVAFWCNPISGHATLYWYQQILGQGPKLLIQFQNNGVVDDSQLPKDRFSAERLKGVDSTLKIQPAKLEDSAVYLCASTRTGLNYGYTFGSGTRLTVV.

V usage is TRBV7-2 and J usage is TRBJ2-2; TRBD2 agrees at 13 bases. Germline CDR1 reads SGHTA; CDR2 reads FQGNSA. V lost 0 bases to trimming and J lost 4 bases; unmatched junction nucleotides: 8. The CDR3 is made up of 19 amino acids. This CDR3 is CASSLARRTSGRGTGELFF. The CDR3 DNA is TGTGCCAGCAGCTTAGCGCGACGGACTAGCGGGAGAGGCACCGGGGAGCTGTTTTTT. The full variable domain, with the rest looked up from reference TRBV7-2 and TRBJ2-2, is GAGVSQSPSNKVTEKGKDVELRCDPISGHTALYWYRQSLGQGLEFLIYFQGNSAPDKSGLPSDRFSAERTGGSVSTLTIQRTQQEDSAVYLCASSLARRTSGRGTGELFFGEGSRLTVL.

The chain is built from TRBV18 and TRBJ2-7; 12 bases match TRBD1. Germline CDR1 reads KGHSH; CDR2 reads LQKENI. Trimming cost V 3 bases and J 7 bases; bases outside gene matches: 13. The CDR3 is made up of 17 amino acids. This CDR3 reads CASSPKNLGQGAKEQYF. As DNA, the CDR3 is TGTGCCAGCTCACCTAAAAACCTGGGACAGGGGGCGAAAGAGCAGTACTTC.

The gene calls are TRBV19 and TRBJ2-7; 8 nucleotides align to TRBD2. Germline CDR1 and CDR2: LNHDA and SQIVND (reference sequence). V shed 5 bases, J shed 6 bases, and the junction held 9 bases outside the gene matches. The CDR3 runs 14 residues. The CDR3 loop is CASSSQAGAAEQYF. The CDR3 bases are TGTGCCAGTAGTTCTCAAGCGGGAGCAGCCGAGCAGTACTTC.

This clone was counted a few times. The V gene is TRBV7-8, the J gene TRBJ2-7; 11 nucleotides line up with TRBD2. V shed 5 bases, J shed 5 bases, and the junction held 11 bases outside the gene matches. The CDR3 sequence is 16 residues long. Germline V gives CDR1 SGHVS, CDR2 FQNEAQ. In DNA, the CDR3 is TGTGCCAGCAGCCCTATCCGACTAGCGGGAACCCACGAGCAGTACTTC. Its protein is CASSPIRLAGTHEQYF.

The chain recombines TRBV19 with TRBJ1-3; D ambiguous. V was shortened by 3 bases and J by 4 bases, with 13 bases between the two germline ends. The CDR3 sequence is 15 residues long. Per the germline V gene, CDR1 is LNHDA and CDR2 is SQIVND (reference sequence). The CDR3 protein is CASSIGGFGGNTIYF. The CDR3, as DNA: TGTGCCAGTAGTATTGGCGGTTTCGGGGGAAACACCATATATTTT.

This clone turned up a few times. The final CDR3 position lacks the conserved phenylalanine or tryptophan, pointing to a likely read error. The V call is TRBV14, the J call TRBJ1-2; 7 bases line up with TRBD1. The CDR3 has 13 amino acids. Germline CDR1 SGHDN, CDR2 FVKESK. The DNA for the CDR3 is TGTGCCAGCAGCCCCGGGACAGTCTATGACTACACCGTC. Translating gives CASSPGTVYDYTV.

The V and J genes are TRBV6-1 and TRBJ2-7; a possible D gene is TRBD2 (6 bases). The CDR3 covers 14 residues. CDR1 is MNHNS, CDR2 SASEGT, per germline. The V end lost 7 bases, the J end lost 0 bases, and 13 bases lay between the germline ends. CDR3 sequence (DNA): TGTGCCAGCATGCGGGAAGCTGCCTCCTACGAGCAGTACTTC. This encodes CASMREAASYEQYF.

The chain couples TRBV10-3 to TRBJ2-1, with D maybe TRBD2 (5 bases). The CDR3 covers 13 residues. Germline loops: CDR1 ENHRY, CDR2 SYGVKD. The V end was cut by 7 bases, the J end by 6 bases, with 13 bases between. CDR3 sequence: CAITKEGSNEQFF. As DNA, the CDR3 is TGTGCCATCACGAAGGAAGGGAGCAATGAGCAGTTCTTC.

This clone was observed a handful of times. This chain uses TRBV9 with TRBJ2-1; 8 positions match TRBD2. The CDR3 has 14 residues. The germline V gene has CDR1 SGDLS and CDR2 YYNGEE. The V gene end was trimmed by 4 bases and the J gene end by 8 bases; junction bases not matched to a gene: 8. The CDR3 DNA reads TGTGCCAGCAGCTCTAGCCCGGGAGGGGATGAGCAGTTCTTC. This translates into CASSSSPGGDEQFF.

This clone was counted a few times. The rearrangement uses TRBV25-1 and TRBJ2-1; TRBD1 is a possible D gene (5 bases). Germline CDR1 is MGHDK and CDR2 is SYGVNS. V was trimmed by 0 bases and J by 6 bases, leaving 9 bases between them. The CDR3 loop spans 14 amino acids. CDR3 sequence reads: CASSEYTGRNEQFF. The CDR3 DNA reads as TGTGCCAGCAGTGAATATACAGGACGCAATGAGCAGTTCTTC.

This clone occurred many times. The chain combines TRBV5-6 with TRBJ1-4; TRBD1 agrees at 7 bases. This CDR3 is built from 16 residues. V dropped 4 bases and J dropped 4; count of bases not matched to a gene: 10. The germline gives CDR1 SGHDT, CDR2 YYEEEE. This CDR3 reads CASSREGQTLNEKLFF. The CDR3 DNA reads TGTGCCAGCAGCCGCGAGGGACAGACTCTTAATGAAAAACTGTTTTTT.

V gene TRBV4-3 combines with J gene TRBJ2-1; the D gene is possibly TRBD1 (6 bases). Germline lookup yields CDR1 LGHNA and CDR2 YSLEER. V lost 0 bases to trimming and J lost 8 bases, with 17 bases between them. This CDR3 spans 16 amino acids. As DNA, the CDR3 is TGCGCCAGCAGCCAAGAGGTCTCCCAGGGGTGGGATGAGCAGTTCTTC. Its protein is CASSQEVSQGWDEQFF.

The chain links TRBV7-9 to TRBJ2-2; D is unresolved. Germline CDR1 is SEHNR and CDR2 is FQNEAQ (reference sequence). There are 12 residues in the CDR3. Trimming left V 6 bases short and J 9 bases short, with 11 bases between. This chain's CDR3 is CASRPFGWELFF. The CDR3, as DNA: TGTGCCAGCAGACCATTCGGGTGGGAGCTGTTTTTT.

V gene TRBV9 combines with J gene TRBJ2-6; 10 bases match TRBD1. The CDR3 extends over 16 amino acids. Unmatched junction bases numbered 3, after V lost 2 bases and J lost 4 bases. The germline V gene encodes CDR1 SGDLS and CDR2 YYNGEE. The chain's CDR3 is CASSVGTGDGANVLTF. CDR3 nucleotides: TGTGCCAGCAGCGTGGGGACAGGGGACGGGGCCAACGTCCTGACTTTC. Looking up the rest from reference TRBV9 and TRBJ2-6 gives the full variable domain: DSGVTQTPKHLITATGQRVTLRCSPRSGDLSVYWYQQSLDQGLQFLIQYYNGEERAKGNILERFSAQQFPDLHSELNLSSLELGDSALYFCASSVGTGDGANVLTFGAGSRLTVL.

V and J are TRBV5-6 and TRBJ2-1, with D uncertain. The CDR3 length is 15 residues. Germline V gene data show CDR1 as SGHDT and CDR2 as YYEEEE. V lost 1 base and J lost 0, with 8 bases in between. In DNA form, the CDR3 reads TGTGCCAGCAGCTTGTACAGCAGCTCCTACAATGAGCAGTTCTTC. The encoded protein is CASSLYSSSYNEQFF.

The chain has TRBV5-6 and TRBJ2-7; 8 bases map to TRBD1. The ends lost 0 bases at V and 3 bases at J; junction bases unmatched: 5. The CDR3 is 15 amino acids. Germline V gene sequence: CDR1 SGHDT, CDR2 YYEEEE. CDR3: CASSLETGDDYEQYF. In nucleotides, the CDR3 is TGTGCCAGCAGCTTGGAGACAGGGGACGACTACGAGCAGTACTTC.

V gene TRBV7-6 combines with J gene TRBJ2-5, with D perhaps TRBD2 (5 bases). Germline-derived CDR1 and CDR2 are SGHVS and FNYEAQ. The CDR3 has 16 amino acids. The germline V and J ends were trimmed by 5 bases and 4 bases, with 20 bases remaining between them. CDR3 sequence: CASSPLAGGGRETQYF. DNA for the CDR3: TGTGCCAGCAGCCCCCTCGCCGGAGGCGGTCGAGAGACCCAGTACTTC.

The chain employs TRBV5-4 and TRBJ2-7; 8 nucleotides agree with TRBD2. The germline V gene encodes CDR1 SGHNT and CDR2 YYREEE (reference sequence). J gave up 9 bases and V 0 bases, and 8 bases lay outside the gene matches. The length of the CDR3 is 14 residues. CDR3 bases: TGTGCCAGCAGCTTGGGAGCGGGAGCCAACGGGCAGTACTTC. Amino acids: CASSLGAGANGQYF.

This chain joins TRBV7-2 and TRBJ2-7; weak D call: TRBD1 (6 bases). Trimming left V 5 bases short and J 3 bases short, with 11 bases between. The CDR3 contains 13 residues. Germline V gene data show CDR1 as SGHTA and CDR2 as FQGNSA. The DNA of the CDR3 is TGTGCCAGCAGCAAGCAGGACAGCTACGAGCAGTACTTC. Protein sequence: CASSKQDSYEQYF.

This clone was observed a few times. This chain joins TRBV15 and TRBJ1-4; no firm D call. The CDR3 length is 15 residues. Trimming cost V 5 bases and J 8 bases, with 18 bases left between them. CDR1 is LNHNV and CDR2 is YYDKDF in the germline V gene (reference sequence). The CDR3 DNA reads TGTGCCACCAGCCCGCACCTCGGGGAGGGAGAAAAACTGTTTTTT. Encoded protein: CATSPHLGEGEKLFF.

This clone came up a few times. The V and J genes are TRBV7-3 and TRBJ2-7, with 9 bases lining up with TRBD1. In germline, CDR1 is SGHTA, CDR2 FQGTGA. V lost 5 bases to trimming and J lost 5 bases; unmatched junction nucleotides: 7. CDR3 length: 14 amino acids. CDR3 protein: CASSEGTGFDEQYF. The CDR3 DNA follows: TGTGCCAGCAGCGAAGGGACAGGGTTCGACGAGCAGTACTTC.

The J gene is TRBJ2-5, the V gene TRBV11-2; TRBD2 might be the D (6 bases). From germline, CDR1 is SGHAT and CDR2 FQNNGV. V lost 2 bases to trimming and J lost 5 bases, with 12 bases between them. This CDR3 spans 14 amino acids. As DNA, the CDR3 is TGTGCCAGCAGCTTATCGGCTAGCGAGGAGACCCAGTACTTC. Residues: CASSLSASEETQYF.

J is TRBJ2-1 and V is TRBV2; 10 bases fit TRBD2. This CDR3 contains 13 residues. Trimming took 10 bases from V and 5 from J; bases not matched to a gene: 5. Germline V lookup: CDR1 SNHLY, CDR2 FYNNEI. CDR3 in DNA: TGTGCCACCGGACTAGCGGCGAACAATGAGCAGTTCTTC. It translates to CATGLAANNEQFF.

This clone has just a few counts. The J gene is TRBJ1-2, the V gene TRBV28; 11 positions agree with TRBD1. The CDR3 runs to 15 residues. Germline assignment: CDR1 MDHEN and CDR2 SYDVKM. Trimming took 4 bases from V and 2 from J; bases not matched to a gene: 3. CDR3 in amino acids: CASSSGTGGNYGYTF. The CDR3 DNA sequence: TGTGCCAGCAGTTCCGGGACAGGGGGAAACTATGGCTACACCTTC.

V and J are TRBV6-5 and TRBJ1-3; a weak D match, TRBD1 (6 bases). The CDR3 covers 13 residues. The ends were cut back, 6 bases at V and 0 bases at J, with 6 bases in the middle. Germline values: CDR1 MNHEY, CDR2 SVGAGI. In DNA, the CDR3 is TGTGCCAGCAGGGGACACTCTGGAAACACCATATATTTT. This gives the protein CASRGHSGNTIYF.